A single sample is the source of the 15 T cell receptor beta chains below, sequenced in a study of blood T cell repertoires in COVID-19 (TCRdb year 2020). Receptor libraries were prepared by the immunoSEQ multiplex PCR assay. What TCRdb holds here is the immuneACCESS table cut down to in-frame rearrangements. Part of the clones is not present; checked against another copy, under half of the missing clones reflect an unresolved V gene, and the others are unexplained. This sample is represented by around 270,000 clones; 70% to 85% of them were singletons. Of the sample, 0.75% to 0.95% is held by the ten largest clones. Sequencing was carried out using peripheral blood. The receptors were gathered from a human donor with COVID-19, enrolled during active disease. The donor label of this sample is uncertain.

The chain recombines TRBV12-3 or TRBV12-4 with TRBJ1-2; TRBD1 matches at 9 bases. The J segment lost 7 bases and the V segment lost 4 bases, leaving 4 bases of the junction unmatched. The CDR3 is 13 amino acids. CDR3 sequence: CASSSGQGGGYTF. Here the CDR3 DNA reads TGTGCCAGCAGTTCGGGACAGGGCGGTGGCTACACCTTC.

The chain couples TRBV4-1 to TRBJ1-5; no reliable D call. This CDR3 comprises 13 residues. Trimming removed 1 base at V and 6 bases at J, with 7 bases between. Germline-derived CDR1 and CDR2 are MGHRA and YSYEKL. Here the CDR3 DNA reads TGCGCCAGCAGCCAAGTGCTAGGTCAGCCCCAGCATTTT. This encodes CASSQVLGQPQHF.

This chain links TRBV9 with TRBJ2-7; the D gene is possibly TRBD2 (7 bases). V was clipped by 1 base and J by 3 bases, with 14 bases between them. CDR3 length: 15 amino acids. Germline V gene sequence: CDR1 SGDLS, CDR2 YYNGEE. The CDR3 is CASSVSLGGVYEQYF. In nucleotides, the CDR3 is TGTGCCAGCAGCGTATCGTTAGGGGGGGTCTACGAGCAGTACTTC.

The genes are TRBV29-1 and TRBJ1-1, with D possibly TRBD1 on 5 matching bases. V lost 6 bases and J 4 bases, leaving 15 bases between the germline ends. This CDR3 has 13 amino acids. Looked up from germline, CDR1 is SQVTM and CDR2 is ANQGSEA. The CDR3 sequence is CSVGEGRGTEAFF. Here the CDR3 DNA reads TGCAGCGTAGGGGAGGGAAGGGGCACTGAAGCTTTCTTT.

The chain links TRBV11-2 to TRBJ1-1, with D unclear. Per germline, CDR1 SGHAT and CDR2 FQNNGV. The CDR3 has 13 amino acids. V was pared by 5 bases and J by 5 bases, with 12 bases between. This CDR3 reads CASSLEGRTEAFF. CDR3 in DNA: TGTGCCAGCAGCCTCGAGGGTCGGACTGAAGCTTTCTTT.

The chain links TRBV6-1 to TRBJ1-1; 7 bases are shared with TRBD1. The junction had 10 bases not matched to a gene; V was cut back by 2 bases and J by 7 bases. The CDR3 spans 15 residues. Germline V gives CDR1 MNHNS, CDR2 SASEGT. The chain's CDR3 is CASSERHRGPYEAFF. CDR3 sequence (DNA): TGTGCCAGCAGTGAACGACACAGGGGCCCCTATGAAGCTTTCTTT.

The rearrangement uses TRBV18 and TRBJ1-1, with TRBD1 matching 7 bases. The CDR3 length is 16 residues. Germline V lookup: CDR1 KGHSH, CDR2 LQKENI. Trimming at V came to 3 bases and at J to 3 bases, leaving 10 bases not matched to a gene. The CDR3 DNA reads TGTGCCAGCTCACCGCCCTCACAGGGGACCTACACTGAAGCTTTCTTT. The encoded protein is CASSPPSQGTYTEAFF.

The chain joins TRBV10-3 to TRBJ2-1; 8 bases agree with TRBD1. CDR1 and CDR2 (germline): ENHRY, SYGVKD. This CDR3 has 17 amino acids. With 3 bases clipped from V and 8 bases from J, the junction kept 15 bases outside the gene matches. The DNA for the CDR3 is TGTGCCATCAGTGATCCCGGACAGGGAAAGGATCTTCATGAGCAGTTCTTC. As protein: CAISDPGQGKDLHEQFF.

J is TRBJ1-2 and V is TRBV28; D perhaps matches TRBD1 (5 bases). Per germline, CDR1 MDHEN and CDR2 SYDVKM. Trimming took 6 bases from V and 4 from J, leaving 18 bases between them. CDR3 size: 15 residues. Here the CDR3 DNA reads TGTGCCAGCAGGTTAGGGCAGGGCGGTGCCTATGGCTACACCTTC. It codes for CASRLGQGGAYGYTF.

The chain employs TRBV28 and TRBJ1-2; 7 bases align to TRBD1. CDR3 length equals 14 residues. Germline loops: CDR1 MDHEN, CDR2 SYDVKM. Trimming at V came to 3 bases and at J to 6 bases, leaving 7 bases not matched to a gene. The chain's CDR3 is CASSLFRDRHGYTF. CDR3 DNA: TGTGCCAGCAGTTTGTTCCGGGACAGACATGGCTACACCTTC.

This clone appeared a single time. CDR3 nucleotides: TGTGCCAGCAGCTTACCCCCAACAGATACGCAGTATTTT. Translated, it gives CASSLPPTDTQYF. This chain links TRBV11-2 with TRBJ2-3; D is uncertain. The CDR3 covers 13 residues. Per the germline V gene, CDR1 is SGHAT and CDR2 is FQNNGV. The V end lost 2 bases, the J end lost 3 bases, and 6 bases lay between the germline ends.

This chain links TRBV6-2 or TRBV6-3 with TRBJ2-2; D perhaps matches TRBD1 (5 bases). V shed 6 bases and J shed 0 bases, with 11 bases lying between them. Germline CDR1 is MNHEY and CDR2 is SVGEGT. The CDR3 has 15 amino acids. The CDR3 DNA reads TGTGCCAGCAGCCAAGACAGTCCGAACACCGGGGAGCTGTTTTTT. It encodes CASSQDSPNTGELFF.

This chain joins TRBV25-1 and TRBJ2-3; weak D call: TRBD2 (5 bases). The CDR3 length is 14 residues. The V and J ends lost 7 bases and 6 bases respectively, with 17 bases between them. Looked up from germline, CDR1 is MGHDK and CDR2 is SYGVNS. CDR3 sequence: CASTPAEVRDTQYF. The CDR3 coding sequence is TGTGCCAGCACCCCAGCGGAAGTAAGGGATACGCAGTATTTT.

The rearrangement joins TRBV12-3 or TRBV12-4 to TRBJ1-1, with 8 positions matching TRBD1. This CDR3 comprises 13 residues. Losses at the gene ends were 7 bases for V and 2 bases for J; bases not matched to a gene: 3. The CDR3 bases are TGTGCCAGCATCGGACAGGGTAACACTGAAGCTTTCTTT. Translated: CASIGQGNTEAFF.

The chain uses TRBV7-6 and TRBJ2-3; 7 bases are shared with TRBD2. V shed 3 bases, J shed 1 base, and the junction held 7 bases outside the gene matches. Germline CDR1 reads SGHVS; CDR2 reads FNYEAQ. CDR3 size: 16 residues. The CDR3 protein is CASSLVVAGGTDTQYF. The CDR3 DNA follows: TGTGCCAGCAGCTTGGTGGTGGCGGGGGGCACAGATACGCAGTATTTT.